The rows below give T cell receptor beta chains drawn from one sample of a study of T-cell memory formation after mild COVID-19. From the 5' RACE reads, TCRdb called clonotypes with MiXCR, one entry per CDR3 protein. The sample lists a few hundred thousand distinct CDR3 sequences, 8% to 10% occurring once. What was sequenced was PBMCs or a T cell subset sorted from them (not recorded which). These receptors were collected from a man aged 18 to 29 who had mild COVID-19 (a few samples of this study predate the infection). Cell type and time point are not known. Both conserved end residues are part of each CDR3. D genes are given only for firm matches. Rows give clone size only sometimes, using once, few, many, or a class for an expanded clone.

V gene: TRBV7-3
J gene: TRBJ2-5
clone size: NA
D gene: TRBD1
CDR3 DNA: TGTGCCAGCAGCACCGGGACAGGGAGGAGGGAGACCCAGTACTTC
CDR3 protein: CASSTGTGRRETQYF

V gene: TRBV4-2
J gene: TRBJ2-5
clone size: few
D gene: NA
CDR3 DNA: TGTGCCAGCAGCCAAGAATTCGTGGGCCAAGAGACCCAGTACTTC
CDR3 protein: CASSQEFVGQETQYF

V gene: TRBV19
J gene: TRBJ1-2
clone size: NA
D gene: TRBD1
CDR3 DNA: TGTGCCAGTAGTCCCGAGGGACAGTCAAGCTATGGCTACACCTTC
CDR3 protein: CASSPEGQSSYGYTF

V gene: TRBV7-8
J gene: TRBJ2-3
clone size: few
D gene: NA
CDR3 DNA: TGTGCCAGCAGCTTCAGATCCGGGGCGACTAGCACAGATACGCAGTATTTT
CDR3 protein: CASSFRSGATSTDTQYF

V gene: TRBV7-2
J gene: TRBJ1-4
clone size: many
D gene: TRBD1
CDR3 DNA: TGTGCCAGCAGCGCCCGACAGGGGGAGGAGGAAAAACTGTTTTTT
CDR3 protein: CASSARQGEEEKLFF

V gene: TRBV28
J gene: TRBJ1-3
clone size: few
D gene: TRBD1
CDR3 DNA: TGTGCCAGCACCCCGAGTCAGGGGGCGAGGGGAAACACCATATATTTT
CDR3 protein: CASTPSQGARGNTIYF

V gene: TRBV4-1
J gene: TRBJ2-7
clone size: few
D gene: NA
CDR3 DNA: TGCGCCAGCAGCCAAGTCCGGGGCTACGAGCAGTACTTC
CDR3 protein: CASSQVRGYEQYF

V gene: TRBV9
J gene: TRBJ1-2
clone size: NA
D gene: TRBD1
CDR3 DNA: TGTGCCAGCAGCGCGGACAGGGGAAAAGGCTACACCTTC
CDR3 protein: CASSADRGKGYTF

V gene: TRBV20-1
J gene: TRBJ1-5
clone size: NA
D gene: NA
CDR3 DNA: TGCAGTGCTAGAGCAGGGGCAGTAAAACAGCCCCAGCATTTT
CDR3 protein: CSARAGAVKQPQHF

V gene: TRBV7-9
J gene: TRBJ1-5
clone size: many
D gene: NA
CDR3 DNA: TGTGCCAGCAGCTTTAGTGACACCAATCAGCCCCAGCATTTT
CDR3 protein: CASSFSDTNQPQHF

V gene: TRBV6-5
J gene: TRBJ2-2
clone size: few
D gene: TRBD2
CDR3 DNA: TGTGCCAGCAGTACCCTGACCCTCGGGGGGAGGAACACCGGGGAGCTGTTTTTT
CDR3 protein: CASSTLTLGGRNTGELFF

V gene: TRBV19
J gene: TRBJ2-1
clone size: NA
D gene: NA
CDR3 DNA: TGTGCCAGTAGTATCTCGGATAGCTCCTACAATGAGCAGTTCTTC
CDR3 protein: CASSISDSSYNEQFF

V gene: TRBV5-1
J gene: TRBJ2-5
clone size: few
D gene: TRBD2
CDR3 DNA: TGCGCCAGCAGCACCGCCGGGACTACTCAAGAGACCCAGTACTTC
CDR3 protein: CASSTAGTTQETQYF

V gene: TRBV29-1
J gene: TRBJ1-2
clone size: few
D gene: NA
CDR3 DNA: TGCAGCGTTGGAGGGGACTATGGCTACACCTTC
CDR3 protein: CSVGGDYGYTF

V gene: TRBV4-1
J gene: TRBJ2-7
clone size: NA
D gene: TRBD1
CDR3 DNA: TGCGCCAGCAGCCCCCGGGACAGTAATCTCTACGAGCAGTACTTC
CDR3 protein: CASSPRDSNLYEQYF

V gene: TRBV20-1
J gene: TRBJ1-5
clone size: NA
D gene: NA
CDR3 DNA: TGCAGTGCTCGAACCTATAGCAATCAGCCCCAGCATTTT
CDR3 protein: CSARTYSNQPQHF

V gene: TRBV9
J gene: TRBJ1-1
clone size: NA
D gene: NA
CDR3 DNA: TGTGCCAGCAGGGGCCTTCGCGGTACTTATTTT
CDR3 protein: CASRGLRGTYF

V gene: TRBV4-1
J gene: TRBJ2-1
clone size: NA
D gene: TRBD2
CDR3 DNA: TGCGCCAGCAGAGTACTAGCGGGGGGGGCCGACAATGAGCAGTTCTTC
CDR3 protein: CASRVLAGGADNEQFF

V gene: TRBV5-1
J gene: TRBJ1-3
clone size: many
D gene: NA
CDR3 DNA: TGCGCCAGCAGCTTGGACGGATCGGGAAACACCATATATTTT
CDR3 protein: CASSLDGSGNTIYF

V gene: TRBV10-3
J gene: TRBJ1-5
clone size: NA
D gene: NA
CDR3 DNA: TGTGCCATCAGCCCGGACCCTCAGGCGCAGCCCCAGCATTTT
CDR3 protein: CAISPDPQAQPQHF

V gene: TRBV5-1
J gene: TRBJ2-7
clone size: NA
D gene: NA
CDR3 DNA: TGCGCCAGCAGCCGAGTAACAGGTACAACTTCCTACGAGCAGTACTTC
CDR3 protein: CASSRVTGTTSYEQYF

V gene: TRBV4-2
J gene: TRBJ2-2
clone size: many
D gene: TRBD1
CDR3 DNA: TGTGCCAGCAGCGGGACAGGGAACACCGGGGAGCTGTTTTTT
CDR3 protein: CASSGTGNTGELFF